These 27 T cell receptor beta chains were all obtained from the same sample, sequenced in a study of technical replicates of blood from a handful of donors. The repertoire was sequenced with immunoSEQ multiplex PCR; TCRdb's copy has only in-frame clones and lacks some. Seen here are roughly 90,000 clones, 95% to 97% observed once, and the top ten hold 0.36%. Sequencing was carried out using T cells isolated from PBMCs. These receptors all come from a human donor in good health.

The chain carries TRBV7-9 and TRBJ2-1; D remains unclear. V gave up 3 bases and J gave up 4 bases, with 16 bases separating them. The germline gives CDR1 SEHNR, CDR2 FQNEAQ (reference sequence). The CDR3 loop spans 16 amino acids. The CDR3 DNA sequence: TGTGCCAGCAGCTTTGTTTTTGCCACAAGATACAATGAGCAGTTCTTC. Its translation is CASSFVFATRYNEQFF. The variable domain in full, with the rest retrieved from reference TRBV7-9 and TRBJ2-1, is DTGVSQNPRHKITKRGQNVTFRCDPISEHNRLYWYRQTLGQGPEFLTYFQNEAQLEKSRLLSDRFSAERPKGSFSTLEIQRTEQGDSAMYLCASSFVFATRYNEQFFGPGTRLTVL.

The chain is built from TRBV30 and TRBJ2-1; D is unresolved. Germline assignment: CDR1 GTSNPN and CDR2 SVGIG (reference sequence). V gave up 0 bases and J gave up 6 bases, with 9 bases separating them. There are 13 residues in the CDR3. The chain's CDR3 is CAWSVSVPNEQFF. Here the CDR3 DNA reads TGTGCCTGGAGTGTCTCGGTTCCCAATGAGCAGTTCTTC.

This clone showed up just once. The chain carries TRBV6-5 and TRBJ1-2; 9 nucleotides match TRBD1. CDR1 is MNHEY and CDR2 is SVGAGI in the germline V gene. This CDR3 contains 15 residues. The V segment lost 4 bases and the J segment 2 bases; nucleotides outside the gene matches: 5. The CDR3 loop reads CASSSSGTGNYGYTF. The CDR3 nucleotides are TGTGCCAGCAGTTCCTCGGGGACAGGGAACTATGGCTACACCTTC.

CDR3 sequence (DNA): TGTGCCTGGAGTCTCCGGACAGGGGTATCTCAGCCCCAGCATTTT. Translation gives CAWSLRTGVSQPQHF. The chain carries TRBV30 and TRBJ1-5; 9 nucleotides match TRBD1. The V gene's germline CDR1 is GTSNPN and CDR2 SVGIG (reference sequence). The CDR3 totals 15 residues. V shed 2 bases, J shed 6 bases, and the junction held 8 bases outside the gene matches.

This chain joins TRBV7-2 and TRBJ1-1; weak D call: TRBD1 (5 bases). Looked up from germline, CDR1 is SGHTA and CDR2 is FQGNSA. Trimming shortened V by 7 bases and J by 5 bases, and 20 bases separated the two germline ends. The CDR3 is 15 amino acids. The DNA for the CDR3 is TGTGCCAGCATCCCTTATCGACGGGGGGGGACTGAAGCTTTCTTT. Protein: CASIPYRRGGTEAFF.

The CDR3 region has the DNA TGTGCCAGCAGTGCAGACACAGGGAAAGGACAGCCCCAGCATTTT. Protein product: CASSADTGKGQPQHF. The V and J genes are TRBV2 and TRBJ1-5, with D possibly being TRBD1 (6 bases). Deletions cut 4 bases from V and 7 bases from J, with 17 bases between. The CDR3 sequence is 15 residues long. CDR1 is SNHLY, CDR2 FYNNEI, per germline.

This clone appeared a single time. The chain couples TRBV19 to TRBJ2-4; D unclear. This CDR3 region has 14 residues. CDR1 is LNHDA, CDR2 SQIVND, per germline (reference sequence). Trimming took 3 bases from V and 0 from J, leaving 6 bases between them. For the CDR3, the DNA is TGTGCCAGTAGTATTACGGGAGCCAAAAACATTCAGTACTTC. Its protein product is CASSITGAKNIQYF.

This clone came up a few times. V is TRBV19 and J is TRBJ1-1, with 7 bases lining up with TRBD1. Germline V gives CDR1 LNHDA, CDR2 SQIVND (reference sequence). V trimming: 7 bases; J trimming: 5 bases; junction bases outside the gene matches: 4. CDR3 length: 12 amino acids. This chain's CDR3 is CASKEGATEAFF. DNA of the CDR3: TGTGCCAGTAAGGAGGGGGCAACTGAAGCTTTCTTT. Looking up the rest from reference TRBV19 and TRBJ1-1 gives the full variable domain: DGGITQSPKYLFRKEGQNVTLSCEQNLNHDAMYWYRQDPGQGLRLIYYSQIVNDFQKGDIAEGYSVSREKKESFPLTVTSAQKNPTAFYLCASKEGATEAFFGQGTRLTVV.

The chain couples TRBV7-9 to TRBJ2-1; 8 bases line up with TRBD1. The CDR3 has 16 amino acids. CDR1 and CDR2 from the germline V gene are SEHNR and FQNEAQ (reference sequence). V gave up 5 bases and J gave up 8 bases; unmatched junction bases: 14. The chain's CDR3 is CASSPRIEQGVHEQFF. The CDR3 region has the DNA TGTGCCAGCAGCCCTAGAATCGAACAGGGGGTCCATGAGCAGTTCTTC.

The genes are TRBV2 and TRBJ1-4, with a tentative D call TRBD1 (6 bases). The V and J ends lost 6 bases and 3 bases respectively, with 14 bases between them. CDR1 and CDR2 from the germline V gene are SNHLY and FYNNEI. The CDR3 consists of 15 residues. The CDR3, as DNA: TGTGCCAGCAGGGCGCAGGACAGTCCTAATGAAAAACTGTTTTTT. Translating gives CASRAQDSPNEKLFF.

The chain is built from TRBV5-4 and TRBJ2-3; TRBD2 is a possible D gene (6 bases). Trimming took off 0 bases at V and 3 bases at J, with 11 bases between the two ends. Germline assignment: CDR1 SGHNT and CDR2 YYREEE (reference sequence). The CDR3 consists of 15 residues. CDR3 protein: CASSLGRESTDTQYF. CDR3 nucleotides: TGTGCCAGCAGCTTGGGGCGGGAATCTACAGATACGCAGTATTTT.

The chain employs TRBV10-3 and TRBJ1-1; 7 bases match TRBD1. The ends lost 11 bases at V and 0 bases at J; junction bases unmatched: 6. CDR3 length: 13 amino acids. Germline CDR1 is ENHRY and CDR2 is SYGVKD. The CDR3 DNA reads TGTGCCGGAGGGACAGCAATGAACACTGAAGCTTTCTTT. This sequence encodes CAGGTAMNTEAFF.

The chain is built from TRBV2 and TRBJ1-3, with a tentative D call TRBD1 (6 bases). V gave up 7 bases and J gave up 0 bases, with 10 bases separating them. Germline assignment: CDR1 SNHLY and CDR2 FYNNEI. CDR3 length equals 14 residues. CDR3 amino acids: CASTRTVSGNTIYF. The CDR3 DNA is TGTGCCAGCACTAGGACAGTCTCTGGAAACACCATATATTTT.

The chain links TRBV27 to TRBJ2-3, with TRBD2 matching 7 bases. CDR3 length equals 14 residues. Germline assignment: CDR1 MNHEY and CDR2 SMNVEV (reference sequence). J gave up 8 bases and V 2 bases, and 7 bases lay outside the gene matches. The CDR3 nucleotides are TGTGCCAGCAGTTTACGGCGGGACTACCCTACGCAGTATTTT. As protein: CASSLRRDYPTQYF.

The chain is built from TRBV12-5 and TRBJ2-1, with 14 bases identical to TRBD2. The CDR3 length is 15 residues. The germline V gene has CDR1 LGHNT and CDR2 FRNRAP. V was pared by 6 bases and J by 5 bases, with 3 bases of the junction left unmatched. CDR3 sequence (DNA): TGTGCTAGTGGCCAGGGACTAGCGGGGGACAATGAGCAGTTCTTC. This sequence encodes CASGQGLAGDNEQFF.

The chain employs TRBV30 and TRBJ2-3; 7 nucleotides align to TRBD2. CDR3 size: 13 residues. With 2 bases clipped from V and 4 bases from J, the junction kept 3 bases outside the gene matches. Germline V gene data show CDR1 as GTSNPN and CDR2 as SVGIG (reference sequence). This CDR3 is CAWSRREADTQYF. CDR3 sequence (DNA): TGTGCCTGGAGTCGTCGGGAGGCAGATACGCAGTATTTT.

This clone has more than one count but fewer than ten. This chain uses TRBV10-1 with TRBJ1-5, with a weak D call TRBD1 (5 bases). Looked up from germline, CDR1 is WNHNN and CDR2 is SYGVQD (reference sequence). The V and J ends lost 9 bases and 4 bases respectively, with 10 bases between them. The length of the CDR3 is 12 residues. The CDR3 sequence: CASGAGNQPQHF. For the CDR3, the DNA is TGCGCCAGTGGGGCGGGAAATCAGCCCCAGCATTTT.

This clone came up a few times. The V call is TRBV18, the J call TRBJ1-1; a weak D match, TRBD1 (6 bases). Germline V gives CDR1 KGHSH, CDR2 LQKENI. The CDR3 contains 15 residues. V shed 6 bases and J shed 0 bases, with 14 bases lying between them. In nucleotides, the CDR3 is TGTGCCAGCTCGCCTAGGACAGCCCTGAACACTGAAGCTTTCTTT. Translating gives CASSPRTALNTEAFF.

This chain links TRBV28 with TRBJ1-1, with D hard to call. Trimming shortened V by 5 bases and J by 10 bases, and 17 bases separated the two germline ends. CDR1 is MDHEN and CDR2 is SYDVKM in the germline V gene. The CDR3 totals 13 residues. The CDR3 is CASSLPSKAGAFF. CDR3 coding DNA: TGTGCCAGCAGTCTCCCTTCGAAGGCAGGAGCTTTCTTT. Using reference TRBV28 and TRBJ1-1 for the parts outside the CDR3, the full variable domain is DVKVTQSSRYLVKRTGEKVFLECVQDMDHENMFWYRQDPGLGLRLIYFSYDVKMKEKGDIPEGYSVSREKKERFSLILESASTNQTSMYLCASSLPSKAGAFFGQGTRLTVV.

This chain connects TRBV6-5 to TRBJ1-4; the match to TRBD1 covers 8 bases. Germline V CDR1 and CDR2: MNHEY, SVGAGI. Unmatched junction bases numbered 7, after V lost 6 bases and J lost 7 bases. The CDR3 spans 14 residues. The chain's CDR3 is CASRWTGLGEKLFF. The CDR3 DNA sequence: TGTGCCAGCAGATGGACAGGGCTTGGTGAAAAACTGTTTTTT.

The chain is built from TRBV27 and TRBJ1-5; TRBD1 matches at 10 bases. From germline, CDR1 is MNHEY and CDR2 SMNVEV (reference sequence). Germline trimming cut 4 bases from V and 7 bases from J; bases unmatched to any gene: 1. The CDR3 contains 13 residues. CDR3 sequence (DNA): TGTGCCAGCAGTTGGGACAGGGGCCAGCCCCAGCATTTT. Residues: CASSWDRGQPQHF.

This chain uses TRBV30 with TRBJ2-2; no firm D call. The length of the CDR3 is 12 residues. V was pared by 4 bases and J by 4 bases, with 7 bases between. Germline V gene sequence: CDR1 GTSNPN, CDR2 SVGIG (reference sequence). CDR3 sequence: CAWMRLTGELFF. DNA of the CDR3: TGTGCCTGGATGCGCCTCACCGGGGAGCTGTTTTTT.

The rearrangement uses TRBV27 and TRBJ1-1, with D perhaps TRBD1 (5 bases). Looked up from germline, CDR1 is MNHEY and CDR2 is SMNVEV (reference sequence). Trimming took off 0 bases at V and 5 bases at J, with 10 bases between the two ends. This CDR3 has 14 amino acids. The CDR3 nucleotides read TGTGCCAGCAGTTTATCGGGGCGGGGAACTGAAGCTTTCTTT. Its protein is CASSLSGRGTEAFF.

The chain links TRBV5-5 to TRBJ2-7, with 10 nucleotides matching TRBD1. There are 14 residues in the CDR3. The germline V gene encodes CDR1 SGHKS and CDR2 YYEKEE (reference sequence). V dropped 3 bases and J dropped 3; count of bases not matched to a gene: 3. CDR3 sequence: CASSYWTGGYEQYF. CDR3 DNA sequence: TGTGCCAGCAGCTACTGGACAGGGGGCTACGAGCAGTACTTC.

This CDR3 reads CSVEQGIITDTQYF. The CDR3 DNA is TGCAGCGTTGAACAGGGCATTATCACAGATACGCAGTATTTT. The chain is built from TRBV29-1 and TRBJ2-3, with D possibly matching TRBD1 (5 bases). The CDR3 runs 14 residues. Germline-derived CDR1 and CDR2 are SQVTM and ANQGSEA. With 2 bases removed from V and 2 bases from J, the gap between germline ends came to 11 bases.

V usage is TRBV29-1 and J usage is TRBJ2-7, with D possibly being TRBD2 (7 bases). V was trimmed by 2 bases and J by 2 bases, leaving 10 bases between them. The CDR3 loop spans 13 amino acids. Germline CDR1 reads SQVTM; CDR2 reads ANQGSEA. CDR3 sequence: CSVEWEGAYEQYF. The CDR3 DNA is TGCAGCGTTGAATGGGAGGGGGCCTACGAGCAGTACTTC.

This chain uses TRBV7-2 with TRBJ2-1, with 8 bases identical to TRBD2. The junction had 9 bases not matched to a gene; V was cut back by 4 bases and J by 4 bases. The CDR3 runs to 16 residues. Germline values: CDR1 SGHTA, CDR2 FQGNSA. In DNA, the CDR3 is TGTGCCAGCAGCTCACTAGGACTAGCCGTTTACAATGAGCAGTTCTTC. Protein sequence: CASSSLGLAVYNEQFF.